This TCR beta chain came from a study of radiation and T cells in renal cell carcinoma. Libraries were prepared by immunoSEQ multiplex PCR; TCRdb keeps only in-frame clonotypes and omits some of them. Of 100,000 to 150,000 clones listed, about four fifths are singletons. Trimming pared 2 bases from V and 1 base from J, leaving 8 bases between. The CDR3 extends over 14 amino acids. The germline CDR1 and CDR2 sequences are ENHRY and SYGVKD. Time point in this sample: baseline pretreatment blood. The treatment here: 15 Gy SBRT to primary tumor, nephrectomy 4 weeks later. The chain has TRBV10-3 and TRBJ1-1; D remains unclear. This receptor was identified in a woman aged 55-75 years with renal cell carcinoma. Sample: blood, taken from a patient whose treatment included radiotherapy and nephrectomy. The CDR3 loop is CAISENGENTEAFF. CDR3 bases: TGTGCCATCAGTGAGAATGGAGAGAACACTGAAGCTTTCTTT.